One and the same sample provided the 22 T cell receptor beta chains below, sequenced in a study of Ad26.COV2.S vaccination and SARS-CoV-2 variants. The treatment here: over 15 received Ad26.COV2.S at low or high dose, single or two shots; 5 received placebo; per-sample allocation not given. Day 63 after the first vaccine or placebo injection was the time point for sampling. Measured with immunoSEQ multiplex PCR; TCRdb has only the in-frame clones, and not every one. Of fewer than 900,000 clones listed, around 89% are singletons. The sequencing here drew on peripheral blood, taken in a trial of Ad26.COV2.S vaccine versus placebo. These receptors all stem from a person aged 18-60 years who received the Ad26.COV2.S COVID-19 vaccine or a placebo.

The CDR3 reads CASSPPTSGHNEQFF. DNA for the CDR3: TGTGCCAGCTCACCACCGACTAGCGGTCACAATGAGCAGTTCTTC. V is TRBV18 and J is TRBJ2-1; 9 bases agree with TRBD2. The length of the CDR3 is 15 residues. In germline, CDR1 is KGHSH, CDR2 LQKENI. V was pared by 0 bases and J by 5 bases, with 2 bases of the junction left unmatched. The full variable domain, its missing parts supplied by reference TRBV18 and TRBJ2-1, is NAGVMQNPRHLVRRRGQEARLRCSPMKGHSHVYWYRQLPEEGLKFMVYLQKENIIDESGMPKERFSAEFPKEGPSILRIQQVVRGDSAAYFCASSPPTSGHNEQFFGPGTRLTVL.

V usage is TRBV6-5 and J usage is TRBJ1-6; D is unresolved. The CDR3 is made up of 15 amino acids. CDR1 is MNHEY and CDR2 is SVGAGI in the germline V gene. With 6 bases removed from V and 7 bases from J, the gap between germline ends came to 16 bases. CDR3 sequence reads: CASRKGSAENSPLHF. The CDR3 bases are TGTGCCAGCAGGAAAGGATCTGCTGAGAATTCACCCCTCCACTTT.

CDR3 sequence reads: CASSLAAAYEQYF. DNA of the CDR3: TGTGCCAGCAGCTTAGCGGCCGCCTACGAGCAGTACTTC. The chain employs TRBV7-2 and TRBJ2-7; D call uncertain. Germline-derived CDR1 and CDR2 are SGHTA and FQGNSA. Trimming took off 0 bases at V and 2 bases at J, with 5 bases between the two ends. This CDR3 has 13 residues.

The V and J genes are TRBV5-1 and TRBJ2-3; possibly TRBD1 for D (5 bases). Germline CDR1 reads SGHRS; CDR2 reads YFSETQ. CDR3 size: 18 residues. V was pared by 3 bases and J by 4 bases, with 24 bases between. CDR3 residues: CASSSGLQAIMGPDTQYF. The CDR3 nucleotides read TGCGCCAGCAGCTCCGGGTTACAGGCTATAATGGGCCCAGATACGCAGTATTTT.

The rearrangement joins TRBV13 to TRBJ1-5; D uncertain. Germline CDR1 and CDR2: PRHDT and FYEKMQ (reference sequence). V gave up 5 bases and J gave up 0 bases, with 11 bases separating them. CDR3 size: 15 residues. The CDR3: CASSLRSDSNQPQHF. The CDR3 coding sequence is TGTGCCAGCAGCCTTAGGTCCGATAGCAATCAGCCCCAGCATTTT. Full variable domain (rest looked up from reference TRBV13 and TRBJ1-5): AAGVIQSPRHLIKEKRETATLKCYPIPRHDTVYWYQQGPGQDPQFLISFYEKMQSDKGSIPDRFSAQQFSDYHSELNMSSLELGDSALYFCASSLRSDSNQPQHFGDGTRLSIL.

The chain uses TRBV30 and TRBJ1-2; 10 bases line up with TRBD1. J was trimmed by 2 bases and V by 3 bases; bases with no gene match: 6. Germline values: CDR1 GTSNPN, CDR2 SVGIG (reference sequence). The length of the CDR3 is 15 residues. CDR3: CAWRLGTGVNYGYTF. CDR3 DNA: TGTGCCTGGAGGCTAGGGACAGGGGTAAACTATGGCTACACCTTC.

This clone was recorded once. The chain links TRBV27 to TRBJ1-6; D remains ambiguous. This CDR3 region has 14 residues. Germline V gene data show CDR1 as MNHEY and CDR2 as SMNVEV (reference sequence). V lost 4 bases and J 3 bases, leaving 7 bases between the germline ends. CDR3 protein: CASSSSLYNSPLHF. The CDR3 nucleotides read TGTGCCAGCAGTTCATCGCTCTATAATTCACCCCTCCACTTT.

The rearrangement links TRBV10-3 to TRBJ2-1; TRBD1 matches 9 bases. The CDR3 extends over 14 amino acids. The V gene end was trimmed by 7 bases and the J gene end by 7 bases; junction bases not matched to a gene: 8. CDR1 and CDR2 from the germline V gene are ENHRY and SYGVKD. The CDR3 here is CAIMVQGAGNEQFF. In DNA, the CDR3 is TGTGCCATCATGGTACAGGGGGCTGGGAATGAGCAGTTCTTC.

The chain uses TRBV5-1 and TRBJ2-7; 9 positions agree with TRBD2. Looked up from germline, CDR1 is SGHRS and CDR2 is YFSETQ. The CDR3 consists of 15 residues. V was clipped by 4 bases and J by 2 bases; unmatched bases: 7. The CDR3 DNA is TGCGCCAGCAGCCTTGGACTAGCGAGAGCCTACGAGCAGTACTTC. It encodes CASSLGLARAYEQYF.

The CDR3 is CASSQVGTQYF. CDR3 bases: TGTGCCAGCAGCCAAGTGGGGACCCAGTACTTC. V usage is TRBV14 and J usage is TRBJ2-5, with unresolved D. The ends were cut back, 1 base at V and 7 bases at J, with 4 bases in the middle. Germline CDR1 and CDR2: SGHDN and FVKESK. The CDR3 is made up of 11 amino acids.

The V call is TRBV6-5, the J call TRBJ1-2; D is uncertain. The CDR3 covers 13 residues. The V gene lost 10 bases and the J gene lost 4 bases, with 16 bases spanning the gap. Germline values: CDR1 MNHEY, CDR2 SVGAGI. The DNA of the CDR3 is TGTGCCACCTACACTCGACAAATCTATGGCTACACCTTC. Translation: CATYTRQIYGYTF.

Concerning this clone itself: Other DNA sequences from this sample encode an identical CDR3 as well. The J gene is TRBJ2-5, the V gene TRBV19; TRBD2 is a possible D gene (5 bases). CDR1 is LNHDA, CDR2 SQIVND, per germline (reference sequence). V was clipped by 3 bases and J by 3 bases, with 8 bases between them. The CDR3 covers 13 residues. The CDR3 loop is CASSIDGEETQYF. CDR3 coding DNA: TGTGCCAGTAGTATTGACGGGGAAGAGACCCAGTACTTC.

The chain combines TRBV9 with TRBJ2-7; D not certain. With 0 bases removed from V and 3 bases from J, the gap between germline ends came to 7 bases. The CDR3 sequence is 13 residues long. Germline CDR1 is SGDLS and CDR2 is YYNGEE. The CDR3: CASSVADRYEQYF. CDR3 in DNA: TGTGCCAGCAGCGTAGCAGACCGCTACGAGCAGTACTTC.

J is TRBJ1-1 and V is TRBV7-9; D not certain. The V and J ends lost 5 bases and 11 bases respectively, with 21 bases between them. From germline, CDR1 is SEHNR and CDR2 FQNEAQ (reference sequence). The CDR3 contains 14 residues. CDR3: CASSRRETSQAAFF. The CDR3 DNA reads as TGTGCCAGCAGCCGAAGGGAAACCTCCCAAGCGGCTTTCTTT.

The CDR3 spells CASSPIQGLDTEAFF. The DNA for the CDR3 is TGTGCCAGCTCACCCATACAGGGACTGGACACTGAAGCTTTCTTT. The genes are TRBV18 and TRBJ1-1, with TRBD1 as a possible D gene (6 bases). The CDR3 has 15 residues. Trimming shortened V by 3 bases and J by 3 bases, and 14 bases separated the two germline ends. Germline V lookup: CDR1 KGHSH, CDR2 LQKENI.

The V call is TRBV5-1, the J call TRBJ2-5, with D perhaps TRBD1 or TRBD2 (6 bases each). The V gene's germline CDR1 is SGHRS and CDR2 YFSETQ. V dropped 0 bases and J dropped 5 bases, with 17 bases sitting between them. The CDR3 is 16 residues long. CDR3 in amino acids: CASSLGALTGRETQYF. CDR3 nucleotides: TGCGCCAGCAGCTTGGGCGCCTTAACAGGGAGGGAGACCCAGTACTTC. Using reference TRBV5-1 and TRBJ2-5 for the parts outside the CDR3, the full variable domain is KAGVTQTPRYLIKTRGQQVTLSCSPISGHRSVSWYQQTPGQGLQFLFEYFSETQRNKGNFPGRFSGRQFSNSRSEMNVSTLELGDSALYLCASSLGALTGRETQYFGPGTRLLVL.

The chain employs TRBV2 and TRBJ2-7; possibly TRBD1 for D (6 bases). The CDR3 spans 14 residues. Germline loops: CDR1 SNHLY, CDR2 FYNNEI. V lost 7 bases, J lost 5 bases, and 18 bases lay in between. The CDR3 DNA reads as TGTGCCAGCACGGGAACAGGGTATGTCGACGAGCAGTACTTC. Protein sequence: CASTGTGYVDEQYF. The full variable domain, with the rest looked up from reference TRBV2 and TRBJ2-7, is EPEVTQTPSHQVTQMGQEVILRCVPISNHLYFYWYRQILGQKVEFLVSFYNNEISEKSEIFDDQFSVERPDGSNFTLKIRSTKLEDSAMYFCASTGTGYVDEQYFGPGTRLTVT.

The V gene is TRBV5-1, the J gene TRBJ2-1; D is undetermined. The CDR3 sequence is 13 residues long. Germline V gene data show CDR1 as SGHRS and CDR2 as YFSETQ. Trimming took 2 bases from V and 6 from J, leaving 9 bases between them. CDR3 DNA sequence: TGCGCCAGCAGCTTTGGGGTCGGCAATGAGCAGTTCTTC. Translating gives CASSFGVGNEQFF.

J is TRBJ2-3 and V is TRBV29-1; D is undetermined. Per the germline V gene, CDR1 is SQVTM and CDR2 is ANQGSEA. Trimming removed 5 bases at V and 5 bases at J, with 11 bases between. This CDR3 is built from 12 residues. CDR3 DNA: TGCAGCGTTCGTGGGCCGGTAGATACGCAGTATTTT. Translated: CSVRGPVDTQYF.

This rearrangement joins TRBV2 to TRBJ2-4, with 14 positions matching TRBD2. V shed 2 bases, J shed 10 bases, and the junction held 7 bases outside the gene matches. CDR3 length equals 16 residues. Germline CDR1 reads SNHLY; CDR2 reads FYNNEI. The CDR3 is CASSEWGTSGSFIQYF. Written as DNA, the CDR3 is TGTGCCAGCAGTGAATGGGGGACTAGCGGGAGTTTTATTCAGTACTTC.

This chain uses TRBV3-1 (or the pseudogene TRBV3-2) with TRBJ1-2; D unclear. Germline loops: CDR1 LGHDT, CDR2 YNNKEL (reference sequence). Trimming removed 3 bases from V and 4 bases from J, with 12 bases in between. CDR3 size: 14 residues. The CDR3 nucleotides are TGTGCCAGCAGCCAGGCTGGTGAAGTCTATGGCTACACCTTC. This codes for CASSQAGEVYGYTF.

This clone was counted once. CDR3 nucleotide sequence: TGTGCCAGCACTCGGCGGGGTCGCCCCTACGAGCAGTACTTC. Its translation is CASTRRGRPYEQYF. J is TRBJ2-7 and V is TRBV25-1; D possibly corresponds to TRBD2 (6 bases). Germline V lookup: CDR1 MGHDK, CDR2 SYGVNS. The CDR3 extends over 14 amino acids. V was pared by 7 bases and J by 2 bases, with 15 bases between.